The 22 T cell receptor beta chains in this list originate from one sample, sequenced in a study of T cells in Graves' hyperthyroidism and ophthalmopathy. Amplification targeted TCR beta CDR3 regions from RNA transcripts. The TCR CDR3 was amplified in a first-round RT-PCR using the HTBI primer set. TCRdb called the multiplex PCR reads again in MiXCR, with one record for every CDR3 protein. The sample lists hundreds of thousands of distinct CDR3 sequences, about 15% occurring once. Material: blood. The receptors here all came from a woman in her late teens or twenties with Graves' hyperthyroidism.

CDR3 amino acids: CASRRLAGGPVRNEQFF. The CDR3 DNA sequence: TGTGCCAGCAGACGACTAGCGGGAGGGCCGGTACGGAATGAGCAGTTCTTC. The rearrangement links TRBV5-6 to TRBJ2-1; 14 bases match TRBD2. V shed 5 bases and J 7 bases; nucleotides not matched to a gene: 11. This CDR3 has 17 amino acids. Germline CDR1 and CDR2: SGHDT and YYEEEE. Looking up the rest from reference TRBV5-6 and TRBJ2-1 gives the full variable domain: DAGVTQSPTHLIKTRGQQVTLRCSPKSGHDTVSWYQQALGQGPQFIFQYYEEEERQRGNFPDRFSGHQFPNYSSELNVNALLLGDSALYLCASRRLAGGPVRNEQFFGPGTRLTVL.

There are a few counts of this clonotype. The rearrangement uses TRBV29-1 and TRBJ1-5; D not certain. This CDR3 spans 13 amino acids. The V gene's germline CDR1 is SQVTM and CDR2 ANQGSEA. V lost 5 bases, J lost 7 bases, and 15 bases lay in between. CDR3 protein: CSVRKSPEQPQHF. In DNA, the CDR3 is TGCAGCGTTCGTAAAAGCCCCGAGCAGCCCCAGCATTTT. Full variable domain (remainder filled in from reference TRBV29-1 and TRBJ1-5): SAVISQKPSRDICQRGTSLTIQCQVDSQVTMMFWYRQQPGQSLTLIATANQGSEATYESGFVIDKFPISRPNLTFSTLTVSNMSPEDSSIYLCSVRKSPEQPQHFGDGTRLSIL.

This clonotype has ten or more counts. The rearrangement uses TRBV7-9 and TRBJ1-2, with 7 bases identical to TRBD1. The CDR3 sequence is 14 residues long. In germline, CDR1 is SEHNR, CDR2 FQNEAQ (reference sequence). V lost 3 bases to trimming and J lost 6 bases; unmatched junction nucleotides: 7. CDR3 residues: CASSFGEGANGYTF. In DNA, the CDR3 is TGTGCCAGCAGCTTCGGGGAGGGGGCAAATGGCTACACCTTC. The full variable domain, with the rest looked up from reference TRBV7-9 and TRBJ1-2, is DTGVSQNPRHKITKRGQNVTFRCDPISEHNRLYWYRQTLGQGPEFLTYFQNEAQLEKSRLLSDRFSAERPKGSFSTLEIQRTEQGDSAMYLCASSFGEGANGYTFGSGTRLTVV.

Ten or more counts support this clonotype. The chain recombines TRBV6-1 with TRBJ2-3; the match to TRBD2 covers 12 bases. Germline CDR1 reads MNHNS; CDR2 reads SASEGT. The CDR3 length is 13 residues. Trimming removed 8 bases from V and 5 bases from J; junction bases left unmatched: 2. This chain's CDR3 is CASGTSGLDTQYF. The CDR3 DNA reads as TGTGCCAGCGGGACTAGCGGGCTAGATACGCAGTATTTT.

CDR3 region: CASSDSAHMNTEAFF. CDR3 nucleotide sequence: TGTGCCAGCAGTGACTCGGCACACATGAACACTGAAGCTTTCTTT. V is TRBV25-1 and J is TRBJ1-1, with D unclear. Per germline, CDR1 MGHDK and CDR2 SYGVNS. The CDR3 runs to 15 residues. Deletions cut 3 bases from V and 0 bases from J, with 11 bases between. The full variable domain, completed using reference TRBV25-1 and TRBJ1-1, is EADIYQTPRYLVIGTGKKITLECSQTMGHDKMYWYQQDPGMELHLIHYSYGVNSTEKGDLSSESTVSRIRTEHFPLTLESARPSHTSQYLCASSDSAHMNTEAFFGQGTRLTVV.

The V gene is TRBV7-6, the J gene TRBJ2-2, with 11 bases identical to TRBD2. In germline, CDR1 is SGHVS, CDR2 FNYEAQ. With 1 base clipped from V and 4 bases from J, the junction kept 2 bases outside the gene matches. The CDR3 is made up of 16 amino acids. The CDR3 sequence is CASSLGTSGSTGELFF. CDR3 DNA sequence: TGTGCCAGCAGCTTAGGGACTAGCGGGTCCACCGGGGAGCTGTTTTTT.

CDR3 nucleotide sequence: TGTGCCAGCAGCCTGACAGGGAGTTTTGGAGAGACCCAGTACTTC. Translated: CASSLTGSFGETQYF. The rearrangement uses TRBV7-9 and TRBJ2-5; the match to TRBD1 covers 7 bases. The CDR3 is 15 residues long. V dropped 5 bases and J dropped 4; count of bases not matched to a gene: 10. Per the germline V gene, CDR1 is SEHNR and CDR2 is FQNEAQ (reference sequence). Together with reference TRBV7-9 and TRBJ2-5, the CDR3 gives the full variable domain: DTGVSQNPRHKITKRGQNVTFRCDPISEHNRLYWYRQTLGQGPEFLTYFQNEAQLEKSRLLSDRFSAERPKGSFSTLEIQRTEQGDSAMYLCASSLTGSFGETQYFGPGTRLLVL.

The chain couples TRBV28 to TRBJ1-1; D is unclear. The CDR3 spans 14 residues. The ends were cut back, 3 bases at V and 4 bases at J, with 12 bases in the middle. The germline V gene has CDR1 MDHEN and CDR2 SYDVKM. Here the CDR3 reads CASSFTGEGTEAFF. In DNA form, the CDR3 reads TGTGCCAGCAGTTTCACCGGCGAGGGCACTGAAGCTTTCTTT.

The V call is TRBV20-1, the J call TRBJ2-7; D might be TRBD1 or TRBD2, each matching 6 bases. V lost 7 bases and J lost 0, with 13 bases in between. The CDR3 covers 13 residues. Germline V lookup: CDR1 DFQATT, CDR2 SNEGSKA (reference sequence). CDR3: CSGRGRASYEQYF. The CDR3 nucleotides read TGCAGTGGGAGGGGGAGAGCCTCCTACGAGCAGTACTTC.

The genes are TRBV10-3 and TRBJ2-7; 13 nucleotides agree with TRBD2. In germline, CDR1 is ENHRY, CDR2 SYGVKD. The junction had 3 bases not matched to a gene; V was cut back by 4 bases and J by 6 bases. The CDR3 runs 14 residues. The CDR3 is CAISGTSGSGEQYF. DNA for the CDR3: TGTGCCATCAGTGGGACTAGCGGGAGCGGCGAGCAGTACTTC.

This clonotype was seen at least ten times. V usage is TRBV7-9 and J usage is TRBJ2-7; 11 nucleotides line up with TRBD2. Germline V gene sequence: CDR1 SEHNR, CDR2 FQNEAQ (reference sequence). V was pared by 4 bases and J by 2 bases, with 16 bases of the junction left unmatched. The CDR3 has 19 amino acids. CDR3 sequence: CASSSLSGRASGQPYEQYF. The CDR3 DNA reads as TGTGCCAGCAGCTCCCTTAGCGGGAGGGCCTCGGGTCAACCCTACGAGCAGTACTTC.

V gene TRBV7-9 combines with J gene TRBJ1-4; D is unclear. CDR1 SEHNR and CDR2 FQNEAQ come from the germline V gene (reference sequence). Trimming pared 5 bases from V and 4 bases from J, leaving 11 bases between. The CDR3 runs to 14 residues. This CDR3 reads CASSRGASNEKLFF. The DNA of the CDR3 is TGTGCCAGCAGCCGAGGTGCCAGTAATGAAAAACTGTTTTTT.

This clonotype was counted many times. The chain joins TRBV7-9 to TRBJ1-2; D call uncertain. V was pared by 5 bases and J by 2 bases, with 9 bases between. CDR1 and CDR2 from the germline V gene are SEHNR and FQNEAQ (reference sequence). The CDR3 extends over 13 amino acids. The CDR3 DNA reads as TGTGCCAGCAGCCTCGACGGAAACTATGGCTACACCTTC. It specifies CASSLDGNYGYTF.

Ten or more counts support this clonotype. This sequence joins TRBV6-1 and TRBJ1-1; D remains unclear. V dropped 7 bases and J dropped 1 base, with 16 bases sitting between them. The V gene's germline CDR1 is MNHNS and CDR2 SASEGT. The CDR3 sequence is 15 residues long. The CDR3 here is CASTPARLRNTEAFF. The CDR3 DNA reads TGTGCCAGCACCCCGGCGCGCCTCCGGAACACTGAAGCTTTCTTT.

This clonotype was seen many times. An end of the junction differs from the germline gene, which may be a read error. The genes are TRBV2 and TRBJ2-7, with TRBD1 as a possible D gene (5 bases). The CDR3 has 15 residues. Germline loops: CDR1 SNHLY, CDR2 FYNNEI. The CDR3 sequence is CASKLKARESSEQYF. In DNA form, the CDR3 reads TGTGCCAGCAAGCTAAAGGCCAGGGAATCCTCCGAGCAGTACTTC. Combining the CDR3 with reference TRBV2 and TRBJ2-7 gives the whole variable domain EPEVTQTPSHQVTQMGQEVILRCVPISNHLYFYWYRQILGQKVEFLVSFYNNEISEKSEIFDDQFSVERPDGSNFTLKIRSTKLEDSAMYFCASKLKARESSEQYFGPGTRLTVT.

This clonotype was seen only a few times. V and J are TRBV4-1 and TRBJ2-1; D gene ambiguous. V lost 0 bases and J lost 10, with 7 bases in between. The CDR3 runs 12 residues. Germline CDR1 and CDR2: MGHRA and YSYEKL. The CDR3 sequence: CASSQDQWEQFF. Here the CDR3 DNA reads TGCGCCAGCAGCCAAGATCAGTGGGAGCAGTTCTTC.

This clonotype showed up just a few times. The V and J genes are TRBV2 and TRBJ2-1, with TRBD2 identical over 7 bases. V was pared by 6 bases and J by 1 base, with 9 bases of the junction left unmatched. CDR3 size: 16 residues. Germline CDR1 and CDR2: SNHLY and FYNNEI. The CDR3 DNA follows: TGTGCCAGCAGGCCCGGATGGGGGGGGTCCTACAATGAGCAGTTCTTC. Amino acids: CASRPGWGGSYNEQFF.

The V and J genes are TRBV6-2 or TRBV6-3 and TRBJ2-7, with 8 nucleotides matching TRBD1. Losses at the gene ends were 5 bases for V and 5 bases for J; bases not matched to a gene: 11. CDR1 is MNHEY, CDR2 SVGEGT, per germline. This CDR3 spans 15 amino acids. CDR3 DNA: TGTGCCAGCAGTCACTATCCCACAGGGGGAGACGAGCAGTACTTC. This codes for CASSHYPTGGDEQYF.

The CDR3 region is CATIPAGGQDHQPQHF. The CDR3, as DNA: TGTGCCACCATCCCTGCGGGGGGACAGGATCATCAGCCCCAGCATTTT. This sequence joins TRBV24-1 and TRBJ1-5; 8 bases are a match to TRBD1. Trimming took 8 bases from V and 5 from J; bases not matched to a gene: 13. Germline CDR1 reads KGHDR; CDR2 reads SFDVKD. This CDR3 region has 16 residues.

This clonotype was seen at least ten times. The genes are TRBV12-3 or TRBV12-4 and TRBJ2-4; D remains unclear. The CDR3 runs 19 residues. With 2 bases removed from V and 9 bases from J, the gap between germline ends came to 29 bases. The CDR3 DNA follows: TGTGCCAGCAGTTTATTTCCCCGCAGCCTACCTTCTTCAAAGGTCATTCAGTACTTC. Encoded protein: CASSLFPRSLPSSKVIQYF.

This sequence joins TRBV7-9 and TRBJ2-3, with D perhaps matching TRBD2 (6 bases). V was cut by 2 bases and J by 0 bases, with 12 bases left in between. Germline-derived CDR1 and CDR2 are SEHNR and FQNEAQ (reference sequence). The CDR3 covers 16 residues. The CDR3 region has the DNA TGTGCCAGCAGCTTACTTCGACTAGAAAGCACAGATACGCAGTATTTT. It translates to CASSLLRLESTDTQYF.

This clonotype occurred a few times. One junction end disagrees with the germline gene, perhaps due to a read error. V is TRBV6-2 or TRBV6-3 and J is TRBJ2-3, with D perhaps matching TRBD2 (6 bases). The CDR3 length is 15 residues. Looked up from germline, CDR1 is MNHEY and CDR2 is SVGEGT. The CDR3 loop reads CVSTSPSGGTDTQYF. The CDR3 DNA reads as TGTGTCAGCACTTCCCCATCGGGAGGCACAGATACGCAGTATTTT.